This T cell receptor (beta chain) was captured by sequencing in a study of blood T cell repertoires in COVID-19. Repertoires were generated with immunoSEQ multiplex PCR, while TCRdb's copy carries only in-frame clones and drops some. The data show tens of thousands of clones, more than 75% seen once. There are 15 residues in the CDR3. The V end was cut by 2 bases, the J end by 0 bases, with 10 bases between. Germline V gene sequence: CDR1 LGHNA, CDR2 YNFKEQ. The V gene is TRBV4-2, the J gene TRBJ1-2, with D unclear. This receptor was identified in a human donor in a cohort sampled during active COVID-19. The donor label of this sample is uncertain. Source material: peripheral blood. CDR3 loop: CASSQSPGTNYGYTF. The CDR3, as DNA: TGTGCCAGCAGCCAAAGTCCGGGGACTAACTATGGCTACACCTTC.